This T cell receptor (beta chain) was sequenced in a study of cytomegalovirus exposure and HLA in healthy donors. Overall study findings and caveats: Per a later analysis, HLA-associated TCR beta chains showed more clonal expansion than other, equally common TCR beta chains. For most TCR sequences rarity was the rule, although some public TCRs occurred in many donors.

V gave up 8 bases and J gave up 4 bases, with 18 bases separating them. This CDR3 contains 15 residues. The germline V gene encodes CDR1 MNHEY and CDR2 SVGAGI. PCR involved 60 Vbeta and 13 Jbeta primers. The assay was immunoSEQ multiplex PCR, and TCRdb's table has in-frame clones only and misses some. The sample includes some 110,000 clones, 83% of them seen just once. On this clone: Its matching antigen is unknown.

This clonotype was obtained from a man younger than 35 in good health and CMV-seronegative. This sequence joins TRBV6-5 and TRBJ1-5; D perhaps matches TRBD1 (5 bases). Sequenced: PBMCs. The CDR3 nucleotides are TGTGCCAGCGGACCCACAGGAGCCACAAATCAGCCCCAGCATTTT. Translation: CASGPTGATNQPQHF.